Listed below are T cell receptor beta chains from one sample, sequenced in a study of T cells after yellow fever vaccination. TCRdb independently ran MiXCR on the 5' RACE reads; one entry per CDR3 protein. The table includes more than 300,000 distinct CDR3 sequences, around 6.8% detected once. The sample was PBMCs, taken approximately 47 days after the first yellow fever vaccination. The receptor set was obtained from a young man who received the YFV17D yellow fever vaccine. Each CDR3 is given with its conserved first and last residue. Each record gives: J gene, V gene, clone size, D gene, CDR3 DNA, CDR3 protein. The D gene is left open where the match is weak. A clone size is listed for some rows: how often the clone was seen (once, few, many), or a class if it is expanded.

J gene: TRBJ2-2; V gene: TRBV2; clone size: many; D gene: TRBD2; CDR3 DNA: TGTGCCAGCATCTTGACAGGCCCACGGGGGGGATACGGGGAGCTGTTTTTT; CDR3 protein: CASILTGPRGGYGELFF
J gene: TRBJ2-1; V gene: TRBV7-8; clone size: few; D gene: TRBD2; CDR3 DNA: TGTGCCAGCAGCGCCCCGACTAGCGCCCCGGGGCCCGTTAATGAGCAGTTCTTC; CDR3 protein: CASSAPTSAPGPVNEQFF
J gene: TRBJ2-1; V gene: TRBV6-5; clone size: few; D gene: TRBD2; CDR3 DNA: TGTGCCAGCAGTTACTCTGCGGGGGGGCCCAATGAGCAGTTCTTC; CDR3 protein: CASSYSAGGPNEQFF
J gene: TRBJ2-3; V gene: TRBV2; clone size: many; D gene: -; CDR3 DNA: TGTGCCAGCAAGGAGGGGGCCACAGATACGCAGTATTTT; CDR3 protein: CASKEGATDTQYF
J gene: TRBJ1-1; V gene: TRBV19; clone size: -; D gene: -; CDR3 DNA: TGTGCCAGTTTGGAGGGAGACCGAGCTTTCTTT; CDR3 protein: CASLEGDRAFF
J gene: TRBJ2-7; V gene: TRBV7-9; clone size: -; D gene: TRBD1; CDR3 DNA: TGTGCCAGCAGTCCCCCGGGGACAGTCTCCTACGAGCAGTACTTC; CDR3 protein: CASSPPGTVSYEQYF
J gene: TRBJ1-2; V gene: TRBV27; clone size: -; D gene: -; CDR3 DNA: TGTGCCAGCAGTCCCGGGGCTCGGTATGGCTACACCTTC; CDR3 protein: CASSPGARYGYTF
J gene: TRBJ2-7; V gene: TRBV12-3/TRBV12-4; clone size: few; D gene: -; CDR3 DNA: TGTGCCAGCAGTACCCTTTACGAGCAGTACTTC; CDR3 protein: CASSTLYEQYF
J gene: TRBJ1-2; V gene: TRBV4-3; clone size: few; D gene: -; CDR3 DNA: TGCGCCAGCAGCCAAGAGATCGGCGGAGGGAACTATGGCTACACCTTC; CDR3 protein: CASSQEIGGGNYGYTF
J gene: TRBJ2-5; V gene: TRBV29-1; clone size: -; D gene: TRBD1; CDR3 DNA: TGCAGCGCAGACAGGGGAGGAGTGACCCAGTACTTC; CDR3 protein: CSADRGGVTQYF